The TCR beta chain described here comes from a study of blood T cells in healthy people across ages. From germline, CDR1 is MGHRA and CDR2 YSYEKL. The CDR3 is 16 residues long. The germline V and J ends were trimmed by 2 bases and 7 bases, with 20 bases remaining between them. Primed by a sample-barcoded 5' primer and a J-beta primer mix, a second PCR proceeded for about 6 to 11 cycles. TCRdb redid the calling of the 5' RACE reads with MiXCR, one entry per CDR3 protein. The sample lists fewer than 2,000,000 distinct CDR3 sequences, 35% to 50% seen once, with about 23% in the top ten. The receptor was isolated from a human donor in good health. Sample: blood. V usage is TRBV4-1 and J usage is TRBJ1-1; weak D call: TRBD1 (5 bases). The CDR3 DNA follows: TGCGCCAGCAGCCAACCTACCGGAGCCACAAGGGGTGAAGCTTTCTTT. Translating it yields CASSQPTGATRGEAFF.